One TCR beta chain is described in this entry. The antigen is undetermined. The CDR3 runs to 14 residues. The germline gives CDR1 GTSNPN, CDR2 SVGIG (reference sequence). Trimming removed 6 bases at V and 4 bases at J, with 18 bases between. The sample belongs to a study of T-cell memory formation after mild COVID-19. The authors produced TCR alpha and TCR beta cDNA libraries with sample barcodes and UMIs by 5'RACE using constant-segment primers. TCRdb redid the calling of the 5' RACE reads with MiXCR, one entry per CDR3 protein. The repertoire consists of 300,000 to 350,000 distinct CDR3 sequences, with just under 20% occurring once and the leading ten covering roughly 20%. Study-level results: Contracting clones, day 15 to 85, had balanced CD4/CD8, and later expanders favored CD4+. The study found contracting CD4+ clones mainly in CM and EM and contracting CD8+ clones in EMRA. Memory from before infection featured some responding clones, which suggests cross-reactive memory joined.

The receptor was derived from a man between 18 and 35 years old who had mild COVID-19 (a few samples of this study predate the infection). Cell type and time point are not known. This chain connects TRBV30 to TRBJ1-1; D might be TRBD1 (6 bases). The sample comprised PBMCs or a T cell subset sorted from them (not recorded which). The CDR3 loop reads CACPPGRGGTEAFF. The CDR3 region has the DNA TGTGCCTGCCCACCCGGCAGGGGAGGCACTGAAGCTTTCTTT.